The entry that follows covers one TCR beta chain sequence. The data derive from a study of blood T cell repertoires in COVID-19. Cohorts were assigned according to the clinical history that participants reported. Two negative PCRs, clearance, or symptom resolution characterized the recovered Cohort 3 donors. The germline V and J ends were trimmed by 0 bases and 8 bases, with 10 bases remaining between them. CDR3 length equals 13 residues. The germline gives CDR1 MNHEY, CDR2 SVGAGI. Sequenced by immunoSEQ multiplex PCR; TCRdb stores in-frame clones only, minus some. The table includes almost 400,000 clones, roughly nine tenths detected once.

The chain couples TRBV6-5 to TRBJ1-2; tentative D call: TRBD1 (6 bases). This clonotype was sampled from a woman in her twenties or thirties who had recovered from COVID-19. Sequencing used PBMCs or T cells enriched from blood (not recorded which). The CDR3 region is CASSYSLGAGYTF. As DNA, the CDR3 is TGTGCCAGCAGTTACTCGTTGGGGGCCGGCTACACCTTC.